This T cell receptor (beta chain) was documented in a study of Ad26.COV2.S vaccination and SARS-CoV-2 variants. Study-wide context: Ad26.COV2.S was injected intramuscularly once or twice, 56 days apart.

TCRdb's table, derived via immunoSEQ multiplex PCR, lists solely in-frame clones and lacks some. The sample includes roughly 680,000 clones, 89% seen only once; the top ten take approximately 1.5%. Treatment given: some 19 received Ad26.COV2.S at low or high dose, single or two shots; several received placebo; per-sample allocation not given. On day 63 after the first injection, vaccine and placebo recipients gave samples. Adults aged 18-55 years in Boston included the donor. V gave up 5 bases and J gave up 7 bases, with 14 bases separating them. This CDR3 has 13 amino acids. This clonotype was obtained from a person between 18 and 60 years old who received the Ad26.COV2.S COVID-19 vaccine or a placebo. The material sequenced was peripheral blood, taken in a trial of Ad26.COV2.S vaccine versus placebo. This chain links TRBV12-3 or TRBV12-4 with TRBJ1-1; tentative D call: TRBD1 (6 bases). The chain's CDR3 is CASSVGAQVEAFF. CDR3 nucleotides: TGTGCCAGCAGTGTGGGGGCGCAGGTTGAAGCTTTCTTT.